The 7 T cell receptor beta chains below were found in one sample sequenced in a study of blood T cell repertoires in COVID-19. TCRdb's table, derived via immunoSEQ multiplex PCR, lists solely in-frame clones and lacks some. The sample contains 180,000 or so clones, around 83% of which appear only once. The sample was peripheral blood. These receptors were obtained from an older woman with acute or convalescent COVID-19.

This clone showed up just a few times. V and J are TRBV7-3 and TRBJ2-1; TRBD2 matches at 7 bases. V lost 3 bases to trimming and J lost 0 bases; unmatched junction nucleotides: 8. Germline-derived CDR1 and CDR2 are SGHTA and FQGTGA. This CDR3 has 17 residues. For the CDR3, the DNA is TGTGCCAGCAGCTTGACAGCGGGAAAGAGCTCCTACAATGAGCAGTTCTTC. Translation gives CASSLTAGKSSYNEQFF.

The chain uses TRBV6-5 and TRBJ1-3, with TRBD1 as a possible D gene (5 bases). Looked up from germline, CDR1 is MNHEY and CDR2 is SVGAGI. The CDR3 covers 13 residues. Between the trimmed V and J ends, which lost 6 bases and 4 bases, there was a span of 10 bases. CDR3 bases: TGTGCCAGCAGCCCAGCAGGGGGAAACACCATATATTTT. It codes for CASSPAGGNTIYF.

The rearrangement links TRBV21-1 to TRBJ1-2; the table's D call of TRBD1 was not tested on the DNA. TRBV21-1 is a pseudogene. There are 13 residues in the CDR3. CDR3 nucleotides: TGTGCCAGCAGCAAGGACACCGACTATGGCTACACCTTC. This gives the protein CASSKDTDYGYTF.

J is TRBJ2-3 and V is TRBV7-3; TRBD2 matches at 7 bases. Germline trimming cut 6 bases from V and 4 bases from J; bases unmatched to any gene: 4. CDR1 is SGHTA, CDR2 FQGTGA, per germline. This CDR3 has 13 residues. The CDR3 sequence: CASSTSAADTQYF. The CDR3, as DNA: TGTGCCAGCAGTACTAGCGCGGCAGATACGCAGTATTTT.

The chain links TRBV3-1 (or the pseudogene TRBV3-2) to TRBJ2-1; TRBD2 aligns across 9 bases. V shed 6 bases and J 7 bases; nucleotides not matched to a gene: 7. This CDR3 is built from 14 residues. The germline gives CDR1 LGHDT, CDR2 YNNKEL (reference sequence). Here the CDR3 reads CASSWGSGRNEQFF. The CDR3 DNA is TGTGCCAGCAGTTGGGGTAGCGGGAGAAATGAGCAGTTCTTC.

This chain connects TRBV5-1 to TRBJ2-2; D might be TRBD1 (5 bases). Trimming took 0 bases from V and 3 from J, leaving 12 bases between them. Germline CDR1 SGHRS, CDR2 YFSETQ. The length of the CDR3 is 16 residues. CDR3 DNA sequence: TGCGCCAGCAGCTTGGGCGACAGATTGGACACCGGGGAGCTGTTTTTT. It codes for CASSLGDRLDTGELFF.

The V gene is TRBV29-1, the J gene TRBJ1-2; no reliable D call. V was shortened by 4 bases and J by 5 bases, with 8 bases between the two germline ends. CDR1 and CDR2 (germline): SQVTM, ANQGSEA. This CDR3 spans 11 amino acids. The CDR3 here is CSVVSGYGYTF. The CDR3 DNA sequence: TGCAGCGTTGTATCCGGTTATGGCTACACCTTC.